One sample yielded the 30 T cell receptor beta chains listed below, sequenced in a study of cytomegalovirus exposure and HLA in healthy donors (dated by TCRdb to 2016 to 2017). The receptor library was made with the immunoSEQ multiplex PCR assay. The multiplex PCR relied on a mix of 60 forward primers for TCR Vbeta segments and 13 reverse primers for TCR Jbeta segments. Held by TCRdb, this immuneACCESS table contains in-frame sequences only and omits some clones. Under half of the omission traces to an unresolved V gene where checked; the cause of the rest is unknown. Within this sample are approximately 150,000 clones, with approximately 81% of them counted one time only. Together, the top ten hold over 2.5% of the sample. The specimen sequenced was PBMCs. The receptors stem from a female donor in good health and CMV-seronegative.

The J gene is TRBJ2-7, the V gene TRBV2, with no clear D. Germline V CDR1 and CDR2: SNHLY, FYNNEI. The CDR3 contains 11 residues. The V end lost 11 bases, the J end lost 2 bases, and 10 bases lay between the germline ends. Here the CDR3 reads CALKLPYEQYF. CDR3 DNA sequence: TGTGCCTTAAAGCTTCCCTACGAGCAGTACTTC.

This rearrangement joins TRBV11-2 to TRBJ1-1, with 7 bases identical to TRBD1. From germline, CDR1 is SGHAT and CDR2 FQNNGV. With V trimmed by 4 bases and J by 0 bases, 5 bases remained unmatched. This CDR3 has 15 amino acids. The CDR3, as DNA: TGTGCCAGCAGCTCTACCGGGACAGTGAACACTGAAGCTTTCTTT. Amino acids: CASSSTGTVNTEAFF.

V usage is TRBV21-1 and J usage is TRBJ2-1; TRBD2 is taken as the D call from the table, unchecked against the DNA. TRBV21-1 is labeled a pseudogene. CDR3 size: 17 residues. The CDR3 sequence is CASIPPERAGGGDEQFF. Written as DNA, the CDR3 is TGTGCCAGCATTCCCCCCGAGAGGGCGGGAGGCGGGGATGAGCAGTTCTTC.

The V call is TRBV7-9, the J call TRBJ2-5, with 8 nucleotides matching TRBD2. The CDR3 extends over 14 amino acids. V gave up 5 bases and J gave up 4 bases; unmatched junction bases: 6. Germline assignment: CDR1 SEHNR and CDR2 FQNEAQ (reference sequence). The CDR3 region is CASSRSGGRETQYF. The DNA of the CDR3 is TGTGCCAGCAGCCGCAGCGGGGGCCGAGAGACCCAGTACTTC.

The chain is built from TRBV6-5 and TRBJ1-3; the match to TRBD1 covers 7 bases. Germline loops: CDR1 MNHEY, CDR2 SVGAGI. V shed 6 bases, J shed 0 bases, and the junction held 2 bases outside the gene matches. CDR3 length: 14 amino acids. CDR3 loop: CASRGQYSGNTIYF. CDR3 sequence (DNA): TGTGCCAGCAGGGGACAGTACTCTGGAAACACCATATATTTT.

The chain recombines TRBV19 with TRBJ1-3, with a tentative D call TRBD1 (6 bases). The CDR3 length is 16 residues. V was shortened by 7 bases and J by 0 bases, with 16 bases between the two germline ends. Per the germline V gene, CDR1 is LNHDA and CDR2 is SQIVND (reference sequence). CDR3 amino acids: CASKPPGDYSGNTIYF. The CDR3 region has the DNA TGTGCCAGTAAACCTCCAGGGGATTACTCTGGAAACACCATATATTTT.

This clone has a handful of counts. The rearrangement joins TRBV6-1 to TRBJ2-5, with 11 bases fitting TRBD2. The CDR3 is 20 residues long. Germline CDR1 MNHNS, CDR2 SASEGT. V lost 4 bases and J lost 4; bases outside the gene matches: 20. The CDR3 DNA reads TGTGCCAGCAGTGTAAGCCCCGCCTTCTACTCTCTAGCGGGGGGAGAGACCCAGTACTTC. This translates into CASSVSPAFYSLAGGETQYF.

CDR3 nucleotide sequence: TGTGCCAGCAGCCAGGCCAGGGGCTCCTACAATGAGCAGTTCTTC. Translating it yields CASSQARGSYNEQFF. The V call is TRBV5-4, the J call TRBJ2-1; a possible D gene is TRBD1 (6 bases). The germline V gene encodes CDR1 SGHNT and CDR2 YYREEE (reference sequence). The length of the CDR3 is 15 residues. V was trimmed by 4 bases and J by 0 bases, leaving 11 bases between them.

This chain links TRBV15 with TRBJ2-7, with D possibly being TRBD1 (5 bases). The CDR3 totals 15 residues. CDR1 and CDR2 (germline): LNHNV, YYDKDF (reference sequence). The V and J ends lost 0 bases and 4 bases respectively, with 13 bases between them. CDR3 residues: CATSREGDIRYEQYF. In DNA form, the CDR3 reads TGTGCCACCAGCAGAGAAGGGGATATTCGGTACGAGCAGTACTTC.

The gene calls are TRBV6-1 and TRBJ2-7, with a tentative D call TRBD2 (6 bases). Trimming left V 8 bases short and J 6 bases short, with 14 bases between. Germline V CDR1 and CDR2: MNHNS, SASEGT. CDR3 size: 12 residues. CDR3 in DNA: TGTGCCAGCTCTCGGGGGATGTCCGAGCAGTACTTC. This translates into CASSRGMSEQYF.

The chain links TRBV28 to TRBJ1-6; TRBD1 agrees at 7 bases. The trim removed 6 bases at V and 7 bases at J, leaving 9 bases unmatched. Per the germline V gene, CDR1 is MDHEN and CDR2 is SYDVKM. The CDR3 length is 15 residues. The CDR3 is CASRIPGQNNSPLHF. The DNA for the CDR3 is TGTGCCAGCAGAATACCGGGACAGAACAATTCACCCCTCCACTTT. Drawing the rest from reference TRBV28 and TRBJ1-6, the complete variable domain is DVKVTQSSRYLVKRTGEKVFLECVQDMDHENMFWYRQDPGLGLRLIYFSYDVKMKEKGDIPEGYSVSREKKERFSLILESASTNQTSMYLCASRIPGQNNSPLHFGNGTRLTVT.

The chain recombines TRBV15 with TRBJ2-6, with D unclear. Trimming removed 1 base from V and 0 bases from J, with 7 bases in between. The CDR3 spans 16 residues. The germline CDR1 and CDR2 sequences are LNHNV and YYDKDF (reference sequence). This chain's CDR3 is CATSRVLYSGANVLTF. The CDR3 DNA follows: TGTGCCACCAGCAGAGTACTGTACTCTGGGGCCAACGTCCTGACTTTC.

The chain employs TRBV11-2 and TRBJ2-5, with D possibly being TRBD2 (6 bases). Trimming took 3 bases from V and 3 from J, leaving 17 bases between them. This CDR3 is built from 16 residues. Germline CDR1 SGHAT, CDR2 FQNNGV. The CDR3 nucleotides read TGTGCCAGCAGCTTTGGCGACCGGGGAGGAGAAGAGACCCAGTACTTC. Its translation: CASSFGDRGGEETQYF.

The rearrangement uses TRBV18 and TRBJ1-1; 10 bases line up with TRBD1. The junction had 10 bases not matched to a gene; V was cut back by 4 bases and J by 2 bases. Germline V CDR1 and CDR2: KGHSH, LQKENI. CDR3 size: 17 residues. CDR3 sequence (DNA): TGTGCCAGCTCACGACAAGGGACAGGGGACCCCAACACTGAAGCTTTCTTT. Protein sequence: CASSRQGTGDPNTEAFF.

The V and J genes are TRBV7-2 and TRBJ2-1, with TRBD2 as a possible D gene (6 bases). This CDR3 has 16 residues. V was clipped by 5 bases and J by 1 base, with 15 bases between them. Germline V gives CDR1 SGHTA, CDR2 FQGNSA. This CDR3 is CASSLSGWGSYNEQFF. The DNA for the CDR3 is TGTGCCAGCAGCCTCAGCGGGTGGGGGTCCTACAATGAGCAGTTCTTC.

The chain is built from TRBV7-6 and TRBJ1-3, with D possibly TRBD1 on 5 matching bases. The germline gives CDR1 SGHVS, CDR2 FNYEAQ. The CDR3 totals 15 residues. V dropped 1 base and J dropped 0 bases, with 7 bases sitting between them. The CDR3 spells CASSLEGDSGNTIYF. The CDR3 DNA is TGTGCCAGCAGCTTAGAAGGGGACTCTGGAAACACCATATATTTT.

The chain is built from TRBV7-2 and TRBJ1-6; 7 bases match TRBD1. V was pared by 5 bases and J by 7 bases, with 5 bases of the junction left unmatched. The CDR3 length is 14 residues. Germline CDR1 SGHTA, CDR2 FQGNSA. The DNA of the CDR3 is TGTGCCAGCAGCCTTCGACAGGGAAATTCACCCCTCCACTTT. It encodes CASSLRQGNSPLHF.

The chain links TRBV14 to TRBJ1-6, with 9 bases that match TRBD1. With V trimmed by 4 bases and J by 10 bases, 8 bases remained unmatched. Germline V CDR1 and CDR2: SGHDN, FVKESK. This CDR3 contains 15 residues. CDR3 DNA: TGTGCCAGCAGCCCGGACAGGGGATGGGGGTCACCCCTCCACTTT. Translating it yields CASSPDRGWGSPLHF.

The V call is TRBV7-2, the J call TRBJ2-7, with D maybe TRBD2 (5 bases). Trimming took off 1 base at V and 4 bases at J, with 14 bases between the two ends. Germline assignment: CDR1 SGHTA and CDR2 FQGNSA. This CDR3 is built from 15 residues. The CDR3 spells CASSLGRGPGYEQYF. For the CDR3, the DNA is TGTGCCAGCAGCTTAGGAAGAGGGCCGGGGTACGAGCAGTACTTC.

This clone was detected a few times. The CDR3 reads CASRETSGGKFNEQFF. In nucleotides, the CDR3 is TGTGCCAGCAGGGAAACCAGCGGGGGGAAATTCAATGAGCAGTTCTTC. The chain recombines TRBV9 with TRBJ2-1; 9 positions agree with TRBD2. V gave up 5 bases and J gave up 6 bases; unmatched junction bases: 12. This CDR3 is built from 16 residues. The germline V gene encodes CDR1 SGDLS and CDR2 YYNGEE.

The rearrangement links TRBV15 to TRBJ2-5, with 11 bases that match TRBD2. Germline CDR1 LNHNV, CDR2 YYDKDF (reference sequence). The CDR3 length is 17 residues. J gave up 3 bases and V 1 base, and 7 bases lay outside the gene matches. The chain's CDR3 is CATSRGGATSGEETQYF. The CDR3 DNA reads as TGTGCCACCAGCAGAGGGGGCGCGACTAGCGGGGAAGAGACCCAGTACTTC.

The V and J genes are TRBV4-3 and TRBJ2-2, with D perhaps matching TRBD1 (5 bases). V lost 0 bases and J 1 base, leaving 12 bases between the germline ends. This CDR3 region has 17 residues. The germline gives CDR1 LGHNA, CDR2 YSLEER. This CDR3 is CASSQERTRVNTGELFF. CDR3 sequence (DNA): TGCGCCAGCAGCCAAGAACGGACACGGGTGAACACCGGGGAGCTGTTTTTT.

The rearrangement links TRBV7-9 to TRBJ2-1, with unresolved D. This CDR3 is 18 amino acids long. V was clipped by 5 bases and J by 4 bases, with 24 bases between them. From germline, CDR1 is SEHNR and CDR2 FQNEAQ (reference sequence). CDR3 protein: CASSPFYPLPGSYNEQFF. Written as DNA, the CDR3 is TGTGCCAGCAGCCCCTTTTATCCTCTCCCAGGCAGTTACAATGAGCAGTTCTTC.

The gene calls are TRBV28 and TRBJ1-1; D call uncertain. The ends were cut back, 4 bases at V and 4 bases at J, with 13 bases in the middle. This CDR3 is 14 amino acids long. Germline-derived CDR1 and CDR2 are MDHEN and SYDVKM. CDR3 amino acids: CASSYQWRATEAFF. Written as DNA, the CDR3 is TGTGCCAGCAGTTATCAGTGGCGGGCCACTGAAGCTTTCTTT.

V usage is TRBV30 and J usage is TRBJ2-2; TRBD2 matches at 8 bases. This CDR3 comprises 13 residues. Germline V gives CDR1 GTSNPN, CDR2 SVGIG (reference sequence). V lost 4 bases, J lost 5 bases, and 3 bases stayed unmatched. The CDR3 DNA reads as TGTGCCTGGATCCGGGGGGGAACCGGGGAGCTGTTTTTT. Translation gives CAWIRGGTGELFF.

The CDR3 protein is CASSLTGTYNSPLHF. The CDR3 bases are TGTGCCAGCAGCTTAACCGGTACCTATAATTCACCCCTCCACTTT. V gene TRBV7-3 combines with J gene TRBJ1-6; the D is unclear. The CDR3 extends over 15 amino acids. V lost 0 bases and J lost 2, with 5 bases in between. Germline V gene sequence: CDR1 SGHTA, CDR2 FQGTGA.

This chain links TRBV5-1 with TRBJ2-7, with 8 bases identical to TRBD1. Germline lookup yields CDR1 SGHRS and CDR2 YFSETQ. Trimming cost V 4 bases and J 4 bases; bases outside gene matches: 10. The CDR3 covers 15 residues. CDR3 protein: CASSPRTGTGYEQYF. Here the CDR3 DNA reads TGCGCCAGCAGCCCCCGGACAGGGACTGGGTACGAGCAGTACTTC.

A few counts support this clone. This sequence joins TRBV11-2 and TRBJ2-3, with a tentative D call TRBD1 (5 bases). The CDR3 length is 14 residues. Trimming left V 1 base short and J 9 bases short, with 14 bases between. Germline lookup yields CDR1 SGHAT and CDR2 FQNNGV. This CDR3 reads CASSLGQTPGTQYF. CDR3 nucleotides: TGTGCCAGCAGCTTAGGACAGACCCCAGGGACGCAGTATTTT.

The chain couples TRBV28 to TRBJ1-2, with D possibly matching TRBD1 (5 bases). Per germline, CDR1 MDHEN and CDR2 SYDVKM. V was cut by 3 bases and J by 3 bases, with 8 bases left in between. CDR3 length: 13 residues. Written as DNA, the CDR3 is TGTGCCAGCAGTTTGCCGGGGGACTATGGCTACACCTTC. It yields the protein CASSLPGDYGYTF.

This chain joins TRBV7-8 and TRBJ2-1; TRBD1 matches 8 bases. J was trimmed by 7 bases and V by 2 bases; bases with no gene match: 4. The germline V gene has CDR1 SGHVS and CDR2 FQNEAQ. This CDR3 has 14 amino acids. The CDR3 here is CASSLSTGGNEQFF. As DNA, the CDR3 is TGTGCCAGCAGCTTATCCACAGGGGGAAATGAGCAGTTCTTC.